The rows below give T cell receptor beta chains drawn from one sample of a study of blood T cell repertoires in COVID-19. This table comes from immunoSEQ multiplex PCR, and its TCRdb copy is limited to in-frame clones, with some not included. The profile shows 200,000 or so clones, around 80% of them singletons. Sequenced material: peripheral blood. The origin of the receptors is a woman aged 65 to 85 with acute or convalescent COVID-19. The CDR3 runs from the conserved cysteine through the conserved F or W. A D gene is named only where the DNA matches it firmly. The listing skips clone size in some rows; elsewhere it reads once, few, many or a size class.

clone_size,v_call,d_call,j_call,cdr3_nt,cdr3_aa
once,TRBV7-2,NA,TRBJ1-3,TGTGCCAGCAGCCCATGGCCTAGGAACACCATATATTTT,CASSPWPRNTIYF
NA,TRBV6-5,NA,TRBJ2-2,TGTGCCAGCAGGGCGGGACTCTTGAACACCGGGGAGCTGTTTTTT,CASRAGLLNTGELFF
NA,TRBV5-4,NA,TRBJ2-1,TGTGCCAGCCAGCAGGGCGTAATGTCAAATGAGCAGTTCTTC,CASQQGVMSNEQFF
NA,TRBV2,NA,TRBJ2-6,TGTGCCAGCAGTTCCACAGGTCTGGGGGCCAACGTCCTGACTTTC,CASSSTGLGANVLTF
NA,TRBV6-2/TRBV6-3,NA,TRBJ2-2,TGTGCCAGCAGTTACTGGGACACTCCGAACACCGGGGAGCTGTTTTTT,CASSYWDTPNTGELFF
NA,TRBV29-1,NA,TRBJ1-1,TGCAGCGTTGTGGGAGGAGGGTCCACTGAAGCTTTCTTT,CSVVGGGSTEAFF
NA,TRBV5-1,NA,TRBJ2-6,TGCGCCAGCAGCGTGGGGGACATCCTCTCTGGGGCCAACGTCCTGACTTTC,CASSVGDILSGANVLTF
few,TRBV5-1,TRBD1,TRBJ2-7,TGCGCCAGCAGCTTGGAGGGGGCCGGCTACGAGCAGTACTTC,CASSLEGAGYEQYF
few,TRBV3-1/TRBV3-2,TRBD2,TRBJ2-3,TGTGCCAGCAGCCAAGGGACTAGCGGTGCAGATACGCAGTATTTT,CASSQGTSGADTQYF
NA,TRBV5-1,NA,TRBJ2-2,TGCGCCAGCAGCTTGGAGGCAGGGCAGGGCGGGGAGCTGTTTTTT,CASSLEAGQGGELFF
NA,TRBV7-2,NA,TRBJ2-7,TGTGCCAGCAGCTTAGAACAGGGATCCTACGAGCAGTACTTC,CASSLEQGSYEQYF
NA,TRBV28,NA,TRBJ2-7,TGTGCCAGCAATCTTGGCAGGTTATCCTACGAGCAGTACTTC,CASNLGRLSYEQYF
NA,TRBV27,NA,TRBJ1-1,TGTGCCAGCAGTTTAGGGGGAGGTGAAGCTTTCTTT,CASSLGGGEAFF
NA,TRBV3-1/TRBV3-2,TRBD1,TRBJ2-3,TGTGCCAGCAGCCAATTCACAGGGGGGACAGATACGCAGTATTTT,CASSQFTGGTDTQYF
NA,TRBV7-8,TRBD1,TRBJ2-1,TGTGCCAGCAGCAATGGACAGGGAAGAACCTACAATGAGCAGTTCTTC,CASSNGQGRTYNEQFF
NA,TRBV24-1,TRBD2,TRBJ2-7,TGTGCCACCAGTGTTGCGGGAGTTGGCGAGCAGTACTTC,CATSVAGVGEQYF
NA,TRBV11-1,TRBD1,TRBJ2-5,TGTGCCAGCAGCCTGACAGGGGAAGAGACCCAGTACTTC,CASSLTGEETQYF
few,TRBV12-3/TRBV12-4,NA,TRBJ2-5,TGTGCCAGCACCAGCGGACTGGGTAACGACCAGTACTTC,CASTSGLGNDQYF
NA,TRBV6-5,NA,TRBJ2-1,TGTGCCAGCAGCTTCGGGGGTCACAATGAGCAGTTCTTC,CASSFGGHNEQFF
few,TRBV18,TRBD1,TRBJ2-5,TGTGCCAGCTCACCGGGACAGGGGGCGCAGGGGAGTCAAGAGACCCAGTACTTC,CASSPGQGAQGSQETQYF
NA,TRBV5-1,NA,TRBJ1-1,TGCGCCAGCAGGGAGGGGAAGATGAACACTGAAGCTTTCTTT,CASREGKMNTEAFF
NA,TRBV29-1,TRBD1,TRBJ1-1,TGCAGCGCGGGACAGATGAACACTGAAGCTTTCTTT,CSAGQMNTEAFF
few,TRBV11-2,TRBD2,TRBJ2-1,TGTGCCAGCAGAACAACTAGCGGGAGTTCGAACGAGCAGTTCTTC,CASRTTSGSSNEQFF
NA,TRBV27,NA,TRBJ1-5,TGTGCCAGCAGTTTAAACAGGGTGGGCGATCAGCCCCAGCATTTT,CASSLNRVGDQPQHF
once,TRBV6-6,NA,TRBJ2-7,TGTGCCAGCACCAATGTGGCAGGAATTTCCTACGAGCAGTACTTC,CASTNVAGISYEQYF
NA,TRBV18,TRBD2,TRBJ2-3,TGTGCCAGCTCATCGGGACTAGCGGGGGGGGCCACAGATACGCAGTATTTT,CASSSGLAGGATDTQYF
NA,TRBV9,NA,TRBJ2-7,TGTGCCAGCAGCCCCCTCCCGCAGTACTTC,CASSPLPQYF
NA,TRBV5-1,NA,TRBJ2-6,TGCGCCAGCAGCCCCGAAGGGGTGGCCAACGTCCTGACTTTC,CASSPEGVANVLTF
NA,TRBV29-1,TRBD1,TRBJ2-2,TGCAGCGTTAACAGGGGGCGAACCGGGGAGCTGTTTTTT,CSVNRGRTGELFF
NA,TRBV6-4,TRBD1,TRBJ1-2,TGTGCCAGCAGCGTCGGACAGGGGAGTCGTGGCTACACCTTC,CASSVGQGSRGYTF
NA,TRBV19,TRBD1,TRBJ2-7,TGTGCCAGTGCACCGGGGGGGACAGGGGGCTCCGAGCAGTACTTC,CASAPGGTGGSEQYF
NA,TRBV4-1,NA,TRBJ2-6,TGCGCCAGCAGCCAAACCAGGGTAAGGGCCTCTGGGGCCAACGTCCTGACTTTC,CASSQTRVRASGANVLTF
NA,TRBV6-6,TRBD1,TRBJ1-5,TGTGCCAGCAGCCGAGAGTCAGGGGGAAATCAGCCCCAGCATTTT,CASSRESGGNQPQHF
NA,TRBV28,NA,TRBJ1-1,TGTGCCAGCCTGGTTCCTGGGCAGGGTAACACTGAAGCTTTCTTT,CASLVPGQGNTEAFF
NA,TRBV9,TRBD1,TRBJ1-6,TGTGCCAGCAGCCCAGGACAGGGTGGGAATTCACCCCTCCACTTT,CASSPGQGGNSPLHF
NA,TRBV5-6,NA,TRBJ1-5,TGTGCCAGCAGCTTACGATCTACGGGCAATCAGCCCCAGCATTTT,CASSLRSTGNQPQHF
once,TRBV5-1,TRBD1,TRBJ2-1,TGCGCCAGCAGCTTGGCTCCGGGGACAGGGGACAATGAGCAGTTCTTC,CASSLAPGTGDNEQFF
few,TRBV5-6,NA,TRBJ1-1,TGTGCCAGCAGCTCGTGGACCACAGGGTATGAAGCTTTCTTT,CASSSWTTGYEAFF
NA,TRBV28,TRBD1,TRBJ1-2,TGTGCCAGCAGGAGGACAGGGGGCTATGGCTACACCTTC,CASRRTGGYGYTF
NA,TRBV9,TRBD2,TRBJ2-1,TGTGCCAGCAGCGTAGAGGACGGGAGGTTATATGAGCAGTTCTTC,CASSVEDGRLYEQFF
NA,TRBV5-1,NA,TRBJ1-1,TGCGCCAGCAGCTTGTACGGGGAGCAGACTGAAGCTTTCTTT,CASSLYGEQTEAFF
NA,TRBV9,NA,TRBJ1-5,TGTGCCAGCAGCGTAGTTGGGTATGGGACTTTCAATCAGCCCCAGCATTTT,CASSVVGYGTFNQPQHF
once,TRBV28,TRBD1,TRBJ2-1,TGTGCCAGCAGTTCCCCTGGAGGGACAGGGACCGATGAGCAGTTCTTC,CASSSPGGTGTDEQFF
NA,TRBV2,NA,TRBJ1-2,TGTGCCAGCAGTGAAGAACAGGGAGACTATGGCTACACCTTC,CASSEEQGDYGYTF
NA,TRBV5-1,TRBD2,TRBJ2-1,TGCGCCAGCAGCTTTAGCGGGTTGACTTACAATGAGCAGTTCTTC,CASSFSGLTYNEQFF
few,TRBV13,TRBD2,TRBJ2-1,TGTGCCAGCAGCTTAGTCTGGCGGGAGGGCTCCTACAATGAGCAGTTCTTC,CASSLVWREGSYNEQFF
NA,TRBV3-1/TRBV3-2,NA,TRBJ2-1,TGTGCCAGCAGCCAGTTAGCGGCCAGCTCCTACAATGAGCAGTTCTTC,CASSQLAASSYNEQFF
few,TRBV28,TRBD1,TRBJ1-1,TGTGCCAGCAGCGAACAACAGGGGACTGACACTGAAGCTTTCTTT,CASSEQQGTDTEAFF
NA,TRBV7-2,TRBD1,TRBJ1-1,TGTGCCAGCATCCCTGAGACAGGGGGGTCAGCTGAAGCTTTCTTT,CASIPETGGSAEAFF
NA,TRBV5-3,NA,TRBJ1-2,TGTGCCAGAAGCCCACCGGGGGGGGTGGACTATGGCTACACCTTC,CARSPPGGVDYGYTF
few,TRBV7-3,NA,TRBJ2-7,TGTGCCAGCAGCTCGTACTCCTACGAGCAGTACTTC,CASSSYSYEQYF
NA,TRBV30,TRBD1,TRBJ1-1,TGTGCCTGGACCGACAGGGGTAACACTGAAGCTTTCTTT,CAWTDRGNTEAFF
NA,TRBV28,NA,TRBJ2-6,TGTGCCAGCAGTCAAAGGGGTGGGGCCAACGTCCTGACTTTC,CASSQRGGANVLTF
NA,TRBV15,NA,TRBJ2-7,TGTGCCACCAGCAGAGATCGCGGTACATCCTACGAGCAGTACTTC,CATSRDRGTSYEQYF
NA,TRBV6-1,TRBD1,TRBJ2-3,TGTGCCAGCAGTGAAGCCGACAGGGGAGGGTATTTT,CASSEADRGGYF
NA,TRBV6-1,NA,TRBJ2-1,TGTGCCAGCAGTGGTACACTCGGACAGCCGTCCTACAATGAGCAGTTCTTC,CASSGTLGQPSYNEQFF
NA,TRBV5-1,TRBD2,TRBJ2-1,TGCGCCAGCAGCCGCCGCGGGAGCCAGGTTTACAATGAGCAGTTCTTC,CASSRRGSQVYNEQFF
NA,TRBV28,TRBD1,TRBJ1-2,TGTGCCAGCAGGCTCGAGGGGGCGGGTGGCTACACCTTC,CASRLEGAGGYTF
once,TRBV3-1/TRBV3-2,TRBD1,TRBJ2-7,TGTGCCAGCAGCCAACGACAGGGGATCGAGCAGTACTTC,CASSQRQGIEQYF
NA,TRBV10-3,TRBD1,TRBJ1-4,TGTGCCACCGCCGCGGGACAGACTAATGAAAAACTGTTTTTT,CATAAGQTNEKLFF